This T cell receptor beta chain was sequenced during a study of lymphopenia after photon versus proton radiotherapy. The data were produced by immunoSEQ multiplex PCR, yet TCRdb's version contains in-frame clones alone and is incomplete. The sample records 75,000 to 95,000 clones, 80% to 90% being singletons. General study findings and limits: Post-nadir TCR diversity decline inversely tracked overall survival among those who died. Survival link was tested only in deceased patients; proton benefit remains a possibility. After the lymphocyte nadir, photon-treated repertoires showed oligoclonal expansion, especially of CD8+ Temra cells.

A note on this clone: The target antigen is unknown.

Germline V gene lookup returns CDR1 LNHDA and CDR2 SQIVND (reference sequence). Trimming shortened V by 5 bases and J by 1 base, and 8 bases separated the two germline ends. CDR3 length: 13 amino acids. The TCR sequence derives from a man between 60 and 75 years old with pancreatic cancer. The sequenced sample was peripheral blood, obtained from a patient treated with proton-based radiotherapy. The gene calls are TRBV19 and TRBJ2-5, with D maybe TRBD2 (5 bases). The CDR3 protein is CASSHRGQETQYF. The DNA for the CDR3 is TGTGCCAGTAGTCACCGGGGCCAAGAGACCCAGTACTTC.